This T cell receptor beta chain was identified during a study of Graves' ophthalmopathy and Graves' hyperthyroidism. This CDR3 has 15 amino acids. The ends were cut back, 5 bases at V and 7 bases at J, with 20 bases in the middle. This clonotype was detected a few times. Investigators amplified TCR beta CDR3 regions from RNA transcripts. HTBI-primed RT-PCR formed the first round, and a multiplex PCR formed the second. Using its own MiXCR run on the multiplex PCR reads, TCRdb lists one record per CDR3 protein. The repertoire holds roughly 700,000 distinct CDR3 sequences, with 40% as singletons. This sequence was found in an adult man with Graves' ophthalmopathy. The rearrangement uses TRBV12-3 or TRBV12-4 and TRBJ1-2; D is undetermined. The source material was peripheral blood. CDR3 in DNA: TGTGCCAGCAGTGTAGAGACAAGGTCCATGGGTGGCTACACCTTC. Encoded protein: CASSVETRSMGGYTF.